This TCR beta chain was sequenced in a study of T cell repertoires in cytomegalovirus infection. This clonotype was picked up many times. Its specificity is unknown. The V and J ends lost 3 bases and 6 bases respectively, with 17 bases between them. The CDR3 consists of 15 residues. Germline values: CDR1 SGHTA, CDR2 FQGNSA. MiXCR, applied by TCRdb to the reads, yields one record per CDR3 protein. The sample records about 310,000 distinct CDR3 sequences, roughly 25% being singletons. Broader study findings: Of the TCR beta families, the public ones yielded a cumulative frequency that identified carriers of CMV plus the relevant HLA.

The source of this sequence is a human donor in good health (CMV status not recorded). Some clones in this sample may be carry-over from other donors' samples. This chain joins TRBV7-2 and TRBJ1-2; D is perhaps TRBD1 (6 bases). The specimen comprised cultured PBMCs, sampled from culture after CMV antigen stimulation. CDR3 loop: CASSFVSRGGDGYTF. Here the CDR3 DNA reads TGTGCCAGCAGCTTTGTGTCGAGGGGGGGGGATGGCTACACCTTC.